These T cell receptor beta chains were read from a single sample in a study of PD-L1 blockade in urothelial cancer. The method was immunoSEQ multiplex PCR; TCRdb's version includes in-frame clones alone and lacks a portion of them. The profile shows around 110,000 clones, 80% to 90% of them singletons. Source: PBMCs, taken around atezolizumab (anti-PD-L1) treatment. The receptor set was obtained from a man aged 55-75 years with urothelial cancer. The CDR3 runs from the conserved cysteine through the conserved F or W. The D gene is left open where the match is weak. For some rows the clone size is stated as once, few or many, or as a class when expanded; others skip it.

>TRBJ2-7|TRBV27|TRBD1|-
TGTGCCAGCACCTCGGGACAGGGGAATGAAGAGCAGTACTTC
CASTSGQGNEEQYF
>TRBJ2-7|TRBV28|-|-
TGTGCCAGCAGTTTAATTTCCCAGCGCCTGCAGTACTTC
CASSLISQRLQYF
>TRBJ2-1|TRBV12-5|TRBD2|-
TGTGCTAGTGGTCCGACTAGCGGATTCTCCTACAATGAGCAGTTCTTC
CASGPTSGFSYNEQFF
>TRBJ2-7|TRBV7-9|TRBD2|-
TGTGCCAGCAGCCCCCCGGAGTGGCGGGAGAATCGTGGCGAGCAGTACTTC
CASSPPEWRENRGEQYF
>TRBJ1-1|TRBV19|-|-
TGTGCCAGTAGTATAGCGGCAGGGGCATGGAACACTGAAGCTTTCTTT
CASSIAAGAWNTEAFF
>TRBJ2-2|TRBV7-3|-|-
TGTGCCAGCAGCCTTACAGGGGAGGCCACCGGGGAGCTGTTTTTT
CASSLTGEATGELFF
>TRBJ1-4|TRBV11-2|TRBD1|once
TGTGCCAGCAGCTTGGGACAGGGATGGTTGGCTAATGAAAAACTGTTTTTT
CASSLGQGWLANEKLFF
>TRBJ2-1|TRBV11-1|TRBD2|-
TGTGCCAGCAGCTATGGAGGGCTAGCGGGGTACAATGAGCAGTTCTTC
CASSYGGLAGYNEQFF
>TRBJ2-2|TRBV29-1|-|-
TGCAGCGCACAGGGCTCTGCCGGGGAGCTGTTTTTT
CSAQGSAGELFF
>TRBJ2-7|TRBV5-1|-|-
TGCGCCAGCAGCTCAACCTTCGAGGGTTGGCACTACGAGCAGTACTTC
CASSSTFEGWHYEQYF
>TRBJ1-1|TRBV7-9|-|-
TGTGCCAGCAGCTCTAGTTACACTGAAGCTTTCTTT
CASSSSYTEAFF
>TRBJ1-2|TRBV6-1|-|-
TGTGCCAGCAGTTTTAGGGAGCAAGGCTACACCTTC
CASSFREQGYTF
>TRBJ2-3|TRBV15|-|-
TGTGCCACCAGCAACACAGGGTCAGATACGCAGTATTTT
CATSNTGSDTQYF
>TRBJ2-1|TRBV25-1|TRBD1|-
TGTGCCAGCAGTGGAGTAGACAGGGTCCCCTACAATGAGCAGTTCTTC
CASSGVDRVPYNEQFF
>TRBJ2-1|TRBV7-3|-|-
TGTGCCAGCAGCTTCGGGAACCACAATGAGCAGTTCTTC
CASSFGNHNEQFF
>TRBJ2-7|TRBV7-6|TRBD2|-
TGTGCCAGCAGCTTAGTAGGTGGGGGAGGGGCCAGCTCCTACGAGCAGTACTTC
CASSLVGGGGASSYEQYF
>TRBJ2-1|TRBV6-5|TRBD2|-
TGTGCCAGCAGTACCGAGACTAGCGGGGTTCTTAAGTTCTTC
CASSTETSGVLKFF
>TRBJ2-1|TRBV10-3|TRBD1|-
TGTGCCATCAGTGGAGACAACAGGGGCTACAATGAGCAGTTCTTC
CAISGDNRGYNEQFF
>TRBJ2-7|TRBV28|TRBD1|once
TGTGCCAGCAGTCCTCCCAGGGGGTTGTCCTACGAGCAGTACTTC
CASSPPRGLSYEQYF
>TRBJ2-7|TRBV5-1|TRBD2|-
TGCGCCAGCAGGTCCTACGGACTAGCAGTCTACGAGCAGTACTTC
CASRSYGLAVYEQYF
>TRBJ1-1|TRBV23-1|-|-
TGCGCCAGCAGCCTATCGAGGCCCTTCCCAACTTTCTTT
CASSLSRPFPTFF
>TRBJ2-7|TRBV5-6|-|-
TGTGCCAGCAGCTTGCCGTCCTCCTACGAGCAGTACTTC
CASSLPSSYEQYF
>TRBJ2-7|TRBV11-2|TRBD2|-
TGTGCCAGCAGCCCCTTACTAGCGGGGTCCGAGCAGTACTTC
CASSPLLAGSEQYF
>TRBJ2-1|TRBV2|TRBD2|-
TGTGCCAGCAGTGACCAAGCGGGGGTTTACAATGAGCAGTTCTTC
CASSDQAGVYNEQFF
>TRBJ1-2|TRBV5-5|TRBD1|-
TGTGCCAGCAGCAGTGGGACAGGGGACCTCTTTGATGGCTACACCTTC
CASSSGTGDLFDGYTF
>TRBJ2-2|TRBV5-1|TRBD2|once
TGCGCCAGCAGCTCCGTCGCGGGGGGGCAGGCCGGGGAGCTGTTTTTT
CASSSVAGGQAGELFF
>TRBJ2-5|TRBV11-3|-|-
TGTGCCAGCAGCCGGTTGACAGGCGCACAAGAGACCCAGTACTTC
CASSRLTGAQETQYF
>TRBJ1-2|TRBV6-5|TRBD1|-
TGTGCCAGCAGTACCGACAGGGAAGTTGGCTACACCTTC
CASSTDREVGYTF
>TRBJ1-1|TRBV6-5|TRBD1|once
TGTGCCAGCAGTTACTTAGGAGGGGGCAACACTGAAGCTTTCTTT
CASSYLGGGNTEAFF
>TRBJ2-1|TRBV5-1|-|-
TGCGCCAGCAGCTTTAGCCAGGGCTACAATGAGCAGTTCTTC
CASSFSQGYNEQFF
>TRBJ2-3|TRBV5-1|-|-
TGCGCCAGCAGCTTGGGCCTGCGGGATTCAGATACGCAGTATTTT
CASSLGLRDSDTQYF
>TRBJ2-1|TRBV10-3|TRBD2|-
TGTGCCATCAGTGCGACAAAGACTAGCCACAATGAGCAGTTCTTC
CAISATKTSHNEQFF
>TRBJ1-1|TRBV9|TRBD1|few
TGTGCCAGCAGCCCAGGGGGATACTTTCGCAACACTGAAGCTTTCTTT
CASSPGGYFRNTEAFF
>TRBJ2-1|TRBV6-6|TRBD2|once
TGTGCCAGCAGTTATCCCGGGACTAGCGGTAACAATGAGCAGTTCTTC
CASSYPGTSGNNEQFF
>TRBJ2-1|TRBV6-1|TRBD2|-
TGTGCCAGCAGGCCCGGACTAGCGGGGTATGAGCAGTTCTTC
CASRPGLAGYEQFF
>TRBJ2-2|TRBV9|TRBD2|-
TGTGCCAGCAGCGTAGTTCTAGCGGGGACCGGGGAGCTGTTTTTT
CASSVVLAGTGELFF
>TRBJ2-7|TRBV10-1|TRBD1|-
TGCGCCAGTGGGACAGGGAACGAGCAGTACTTC
CASGTGNEQYF
>TRBJ1-1|TRBV10-3|-|-
TGTGCCGCCCAGGAACAGCCGAACACTGAAGCTTTCTTT
CAAQEQPNTEAFF
>TRBJ2-7|TRBV11-3|TRBD1|-
TGTGCCAGCAGCTGGGGGACAGGGGGCGAGTTGGAGCAGTACTTC
CASSWGTGGELEQYF
>TRBJ1-5|TRBV28|-|-
TGTGCCAGCAGTCAAGTCCGGGGGCAGCCCCAGCATTTT
CASSQVRGQPQHF
>TRBJ2-7|TRBV7-9|-|-
TGTGCCAGCAGCTTTTTCACAGGCATCGACTACGAGCAGTACTTC
CASSFFTGIDYEQYF
>TRBJ2-2|TRBV30|-|-
TGTGCCTGTCCGACAGGACGGTCCAACACCGGGGAGCTGTTTTTT
CACPTGRSNTGELFF
>TRBJ2-2|TRBV19|TRBD1|-
TGTGCCAGTTGGACAGGGAACGCCGGGGAGCTGTTTTTT
CASWTGNAGELFF
>TRBJ1-6|TRBV15|-|-
TGTGCCACCAGCAGTCAATGGCTGGATTCACCCCTCCACTTT
CATSSQWLDSPLHF
>TRBJ1-3|TRBV4-3|-|-
TGCGCCAGCAGCCCTCTCAGGGCGGGGGATGGAAACACCATATATTTT
CASSPLRAGDGNTIYF
>TRBJ1-2|TRBV19|-|-
TGTGCCAGTAGTATAGAGGTACAGAACTATGGCTACACCTTC
CASSIEVQNYGYTF
>TRBJ1-5|TRBV28|-|-
TGTGCCAGCAGTTTCTCTGATCAGCCCCAGCATTTT
CASSFSDQPQHF
>TRBJ2-7|TRBV29-1|TRBD2|-
TGCAGCGTTACCGGGACTAGCTCAAACGAGCAGTACTTC
CSVTGTSSNEQYF
>TRBJ2-3|TRBV7-8|TRBD2|-
TGTGCCAGCAGCGGCCATCTAGCGGGGGGCACAGATACGCAGTATTTT
CASSGHLAGGTDTQYF
>TRBJ2-3|TRBV7-8|-|-
TGTGCCAGCAGCTTCGGTTGGGCTAGCGCAGATACGCAGTATTTT
CASSFGWASADTQYF
>TRBJ1-2|TRBV18|TRBD1|few
TGTGCCAGCTCAGCGCGGACAGGAAATTATGGCTACACCTTC
CASSARTGNYGYTF
>TRBJ2-7|TRBV11-3|TRBD2|-
TGTGCCAGCAGCTTAGCTAGCGGGGGCTCCTACGAGCAGTACTTC
CASSLASGGSYEQYF
>TRBJ1-1|TRBV7-2|TRBD1|-
TGTGCCAGCAGCTCGGGACAGGGGGCGACAGAAGCTTTCTTT
CASSSGQGATEAFF